This T cell receptor beta chain was profiled in a study of radiation and T cells in renal cell carcinoma. Documented time point: blood 4 weeks post-SBRT, at nephrectomy. The treatment: 15 Gy SBRT to primary tumor, nephrectomy 4 weeks later. Nephrectomy followed 15 Gy stereotactic body radiation by 4 weeks. The patient's renal cell carcinoma had clear cell pathology. The CDR3 is 12 residues long. Germline V lookup: CDR1 SGHTA, CDR2 FQGNSA. The assay was immunoSEQ multiplex PCR, and TCRdb's table has in-frame clones only and misses some. The sample records 120,000 to 150,000 clones, around nine tenths being singletons. In regard to this clone: The junction departs from germline at one end; a sequencing error may be responsible.

This specimen was blood, taken from a patient whose treatment included radiotherapy and nephrectomy. The source of this sequence is a woman aged 45 to 65 with renal cell carcinoma. J is TRBJ1-1 and V is TRBV7-2; 11 bases map to TRBD1. The CDR3 region is CASSVGTGGSLF. CDR3 coding DNA: TGTGCCAGCAGCGTTGGGACAGGGGGGTCCCTCTTT.